The clone carrying this T cell receptor beta chain was recorded once. Its antigen remains unknown. Only in-frame clones appear in the TCRdb table, and some are missing; sequencing was by immunoSEQ multiplex PCR. This table has some 110,000 clones, about 90% appearing once. These data come from a study of Tregs in tolerant kidney transplant recipients. Study-level findings and limits: Biological reproducibility was not directly addressed in this study. The small number of patients limits these findings pending further validation.

The sequenced sample consisted of CD4+ T cells from blood. The sequence came from a human donor in good health.

The CDR3 coding sequence is TGTGCCAGCAGCTTAAGAGCGTTCGGTGAAAAACTGTTTTTT. It specifies CASSLRAFGEKLFF. The rearrangement links TRBV7-2 to TRBJ1-4; D not resolved. CDR3 length equals 14 residues. Germline values: CDR1 SGHTA, CDR2 FQGNSA. The V end was cut by 2 bases, the J end by 7 bases, with 11 bases between.